The present T cell receptor (beta chain) was sequenced within a study of T cell responses to AZD1222 COVID-19 vaccine. Study-wide findings and caveats: An increase in Spike-specific TCR breadth and depth was observed after two AZD1222 doses. Seropositivity was recorded at baseline in only 6 or 7 AZD1222 recipients. In a largely white British group with more females than males, clonal diversity was possibly underestimated. CD4 TCRs linked to vaccination spanned spike, dominating at 160-218 and 743-854.

With regard to this clone: Its antigen is as yet unknown.

The germline gives CDR1 SGHVS, CDR2 FNYEAQ. The V end was cut by 1 base, the J end by 3 bases, with 3 bases between. CDR3 length: 12 residues. The assay was immunoSEQ multiplex PCR, and TCRdb's table has in-frame clones only and misses some. Altogether under 150,000 clones are present, roughly 92% being singletons, with the ten largest covering roughly 0.87%. The receptor comes from an adult in good health. Sequences were derived from peripheral blood, sampled on day 0 of AZD1222 vaccination. The genes are TRBV7-6 and TRBJ2-5; no reliable D call. The CDR3 DNA reads TGTGCCAGCAGCTTAGGGGAAGAGACCCAGTACTTC. It codes for CASSLGEETQYF.